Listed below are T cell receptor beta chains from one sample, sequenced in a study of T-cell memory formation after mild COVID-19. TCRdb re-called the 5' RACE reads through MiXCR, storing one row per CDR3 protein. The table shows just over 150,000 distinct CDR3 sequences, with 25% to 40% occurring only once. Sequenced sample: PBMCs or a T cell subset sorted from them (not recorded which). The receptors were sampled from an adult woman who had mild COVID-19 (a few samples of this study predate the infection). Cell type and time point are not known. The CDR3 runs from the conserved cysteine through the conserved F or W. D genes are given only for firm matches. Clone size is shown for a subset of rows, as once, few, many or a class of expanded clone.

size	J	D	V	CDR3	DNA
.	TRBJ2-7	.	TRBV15	CATSRADTYDQYF	TGTGCCACCAGCAGAGCGGACACCTACGACCAGTACTTC
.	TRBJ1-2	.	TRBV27	CASSPTQGRGSGYTF	TGTGCCAGCAGTCCAACACAGGGAAGGGGATCTGGCTACACCTTC
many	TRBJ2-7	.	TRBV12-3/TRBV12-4	CASSPGGQGDEQYF	TGTGCCAGCAGTCCGGGAGGGCAGGGGGACGAGCAGTACTTC
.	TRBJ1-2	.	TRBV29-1	CSVAGTQNGYTF	TGCAGCGTCGCCGGGACACAAAATGGCTACACCTTC
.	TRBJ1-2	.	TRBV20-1	CSASWAFGGYTF	TGCAGTGCTAGTTGGGCTTTCGGCGGCTACACCTTC
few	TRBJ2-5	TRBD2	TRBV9	CASMLSSGRDQETQYF	TGTGCCAGCATGTTGTCTAGCGGGAGGGATCAAGAGACCCAGTACTTC
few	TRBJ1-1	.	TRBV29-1	CSVVGNTEAFF	TGCAGCGTTGTGGGGAACACTGAAGCTTTCTTT
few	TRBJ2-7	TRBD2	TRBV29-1	CSVVGLASYEQYF	TGCAGCGTTGTCGGACTAGCCTCCTACGAGCAGTACTTC
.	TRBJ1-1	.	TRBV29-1	CSVDNPTGRNTEAFF	TGCAGCGTTGATAACCCGACAGGTCGGAACACTGAAGCTTTCTTT
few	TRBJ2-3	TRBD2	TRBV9	CASSVRRAGGLNTDTQYF	TGTGCCAGCAGCGTAAGGAGAGCGGGGGGTCTAAACACAGATACGCAGTATTTT
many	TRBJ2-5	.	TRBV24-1	CATSDYRQYQETQYF	TGTGCCACCAGTGATTATAGACAGTACCAAGAGACCCAGTACTTC
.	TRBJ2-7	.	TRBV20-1	CSASGGERSSSYEQYF	TGCAGTGCTAGCGGTGGGGAGCGCTCTAGCTCCTACGAGCAGTACTTC
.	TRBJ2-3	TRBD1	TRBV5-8	CASSFGQANTDTQYF	TGTGCCAGCAGCTTTGGACAGGCTAACACAGATACGCAGTATTTT
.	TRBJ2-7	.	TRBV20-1	CSASPIDGQASSYEQYF	TGCAGTGCTAGTCCGATCGATGGGCAGGCGAGCTCCTACGAGCAGTACTTC
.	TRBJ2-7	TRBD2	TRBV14	CASSPLGQRGSYEQYF	TGTGCCAGCAGCCCCCTTGGGCAGCGGGGTTCCTACGAGCAGTACTTC
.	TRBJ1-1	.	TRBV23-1	CASSQPLARPVTEAFF	TGCGCCAGCAGTCAACCGCTGGCCAGGCCAGTGACTGAAGCTTTCTTT
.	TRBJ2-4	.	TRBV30	CAWSTPGANIQYF	TGTGCCTGGAGCACCCCGGGGGCGAACATTCAGTACTTC
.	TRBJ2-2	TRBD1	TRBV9	CASSPPGQGAAGELFF	TGTGCCAGCAGCCCACCGGGACAGGGGGCTGCCGGGGAGCTGTTTTTT
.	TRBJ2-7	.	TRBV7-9	CASSSGRVSYEQYF	TGTGCCAGCAGCTCAGGACGCGTATCCTACGAGCAGTACTTC
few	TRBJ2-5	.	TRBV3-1	CASSPLRGETQYF	TGTGCCAGCAGCCCCCTAAGAGGGGAGACCCAGTACTTC
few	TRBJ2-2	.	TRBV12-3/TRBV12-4	CASGDSRNTGELFF	TGTGCCAGCGGGGACTCCAGGAACACCGGGGAGCTGTTTTTT
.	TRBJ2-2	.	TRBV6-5	CASSYGTTNTGELFF	TGTGCCAGCAGTTACGGGACCACGAACACCGGGGAGCTGTTTTTT
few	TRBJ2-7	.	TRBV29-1	CSVGVIHEQYF	TGCAGCGTGGGCGTAATCCACGAGCAGTACTTC
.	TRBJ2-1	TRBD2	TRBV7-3	CASSLSPRGRAQEQFF	TGTGCCAGCAGCTTAAGTCCTCGCGGGAGGGCCCAGGAGCAGTTCTTC
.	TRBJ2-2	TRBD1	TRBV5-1	CASNLFGDSYTGELFF	TGCGCCAGCAACCTCTTTGGGGACAGCTACACCGGGGAGCTGTTTTTT
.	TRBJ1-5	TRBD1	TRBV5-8	CASSPTGTVNQPQHF	TGTGCCAGCAGCCCAACCGGGACAGTCAATCAGCCCCAGCATTTT
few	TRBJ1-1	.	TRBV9	CASSVGGPGTEAFF	TGTGCCAGCAGCGTTGGGGGCCCCGGCACTGAAGCTTTCTTT
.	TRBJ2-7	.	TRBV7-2	CASSPGGGRASAYEQYF	TGTGCCAGCAGTCCAGGGGGCGGGAGGGCCTCAGCCTACGAGCAGTACTTC
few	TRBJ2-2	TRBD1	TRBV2	CGVLPPGQHSNTGELFF	TGTGGTGTCTTACCCCCGGGACAGCATTCGAACACCGGGGAGCTGTTTTTT
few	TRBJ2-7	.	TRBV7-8	CASTAVRRDSYEQYF	TGTGCCAGCACTGCTGTGAGGAGGGACTCCTACGAGCAGTACTTC
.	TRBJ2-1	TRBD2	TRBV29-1	CSVVLADYNEQFF	TGCAGCGTTGTACTAGCGGATTACAATGAGCAGTTCTTC
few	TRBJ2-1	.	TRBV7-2	CASSLYVSFRDNEQFF	TGTGCCAGCAGCTTATACGTATCGTTTCGGGACAATGAGCAGTTCTTC
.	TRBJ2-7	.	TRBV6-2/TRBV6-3	CASSFGHTYEQYF	TGTGCCAGCAGTTTTGGACACACCTACGAGCAGTACTTC
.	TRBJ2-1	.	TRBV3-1	CASSIFRDKAGEQFF	TGTGCCAGCAGTATATTTCGGGACAAGGCAGGAGAGCAGTTCTTC
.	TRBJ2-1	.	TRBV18	CASSSQGTEQFF	TGTGCCAGCTCATCACAGGGTACTGAGCAGTTCTTC
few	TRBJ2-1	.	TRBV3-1	CASSRDSRRVRNEQFF	TGTGCCAGCAGCCGGGATTCGAGGAGAGTGCGGAATGAGCAGTTCTTC
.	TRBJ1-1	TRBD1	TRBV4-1	CASSPQGIERDEAFF	TGCGCCAGCAGCCCACAGGGGATTGAGCGGGATGAAGCTTTCTTT
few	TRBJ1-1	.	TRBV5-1	CASSLSLETQAFF	TGCGCCAGCAGCTTGAGTCTGGAGACGCAGGCTTTCTTT
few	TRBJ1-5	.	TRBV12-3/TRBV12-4	CASGHGNQPQHF	TGTGCCAGTGGACATGGGAATCAGCCCCAGCATTTT
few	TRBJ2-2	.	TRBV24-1	CATSDVPGHTGELFF	TGTGCCACCAGTGATGTCCCGGGACACACCGGGGAGCTGTTTTTT
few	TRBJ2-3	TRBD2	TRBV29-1	CSVHPSGGNHSTDTQYF	TGCAGCGTCCACCCTAGCGGGGGGAACCATAGCACAGATACGCAGTATTTT
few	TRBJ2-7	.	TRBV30	CAWSPQGRGEQYF	TGTGCCTGGAGTCCACAGGGCCGCGGGGAGCAGTACTTC
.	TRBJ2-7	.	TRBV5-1	CASSDKRGSPYEQYF	TGCGCCAGCAGCGACAAACGGGGGAGTCCCTACGAGCAGTACTTC
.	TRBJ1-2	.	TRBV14	CASSQTQNYGYTF	TGTGCCAGCAGCCAAACACAGAACTATGGCTACACCTTC
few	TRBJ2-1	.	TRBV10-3	CAISQGWAGELNEQFF	TGTGCCATCAGCCAAGGCTGGGCAGGGGAGTTGAATGAGCAGTTCTTC
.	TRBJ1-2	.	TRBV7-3	CASSSYRSAVDGYTF	TGTGCCAGCAGCAGTTACAGGTCAGCTGTTGATGGCTACACCTTC
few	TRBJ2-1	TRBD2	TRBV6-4	CASSVSGRVRVRGSYNEQFF	TGTGCCAGCAGTGTTAGCGGGAGAGTTCGAGTGAGGGGCTCCTACAATGAGCAGTTCTTC
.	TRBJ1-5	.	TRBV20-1	CSARAGAANQPQHF	TGCAGTGCTAGAGCGGGCGCAGCCAATCAGCCCCAGCATTTT
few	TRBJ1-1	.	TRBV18	CASSPQEWGTNTEAFF	TGTGCCAGCTCACCACAGGAGTGGGGAACGAACACTGAAGCTTTCTTT
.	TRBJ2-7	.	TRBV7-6	CASSFRVGDSFGAYEQYF	TGTGCCAGCAGCTTTAGGGTCGGGGACTCGTTTGGGGCCTACGAGCAGTACTTC
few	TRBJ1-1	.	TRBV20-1	CSARSLTTEAFF	TGCAGTGCTAGATCGCTGACAACTGAAGCTTTCTTT
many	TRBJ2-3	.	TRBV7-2	CASSFFTDTQYF	TGTGCCAGCAGCTTCTTCACAGATACGCAGTATTTT
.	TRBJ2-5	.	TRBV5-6	CASSPEGRRNQETQYF	TGTGCCAGCAGCCCCGAGGGGCGTAGGAACCAAGAGACCCAGTACTTC